The clone carrying this T cell receptor beta chain has a count of ten or more. The antigen is unknown. These data come from a study of CD8 T cells in ankylosing spondylitis. Broader study findings: Fewer than ten highly homologous variants made up a TCR beta motif, and this motif appeared characteristic of ankylosing spondylitis blood.

TCRdb reanalysed the 5' RACE reads using MiXCR and keeps one entry per CDR3 protein. The sample yields around 220,000 distinct CDR3 sequences, about 10% seen once. Per germline, CDR1 MDHEN and CDR2 SYDVKM. CDR3 length: 15 residues. Trimming removed 6 bases from V and 2 bases from J, with 14 bases in between. The receptor was isolated from a male donor with ankylosing spondylitis or in good health (not recorded which). The chain joins TRBV28 to TRBJ1-5; D is perhaps TRBD1 (6 bases). Sample: blood, either unsorted or a sorted T cell fraction (not recorded which). CDR3 in amino acids: CASRQTGLGNQPQHF. CDR3 DNA sequence: TGTGCCAGCAGACAGACAGGATTGGGCAATCAGCCCCAGCATTTT.